A selection of T cell receptor beta chains follows, all from one sample in a study of shared clonotypes between healthy human individuals. Sequenced by immunoSEQ multiplex PCR; TCRdb stores in-frame clones only, minus some. The repertoire has 2 million to 2.5 million clones, 80% to 95% of them found once; the top ten carry 0.39%. Sequenced material: naive CD4+ T cells from PBMCs. The receptors were sampled from a man between 18 and 35 years old in good health. Some clones in this sample may be carry-over from other donors' samples. Each CDR3 is given with its conserved first and last residue. The order of the fields is V gene, D gene, J gene, clone size, CDR3 DNA, CDR3 protein. The D gene is left open where the match is weak. Some rows have no size entry. The others give once, few or many, or a class for an expanded clone.

v_call: TRBV6-6
d_call: TRBD1
j_call: TRBJ1-1
clone_size: .
cdr3_nt: TGTGCCAGCATCCATGGGGGGACAGGCTCTGAAGCTTTCTTT
cdr3_aa: CASIHGGTGSEAFF

v_call: TRBV7-2
d_call: .
j_call: TRBJ2-7
clone_size: .
cdr3_nt: TGTGCCAGCAGCCGCCCTGACTCCTACGAGCAGTACTTC
cdr3_aa: CASSRPDSYEQYF

v_call: TRBV5-1
d_call: .
j_call: TRBJ2-7
clone_size: once
cdr3_nt: TGCGCCAGCGGCAAGATCGGACGGGACTACGAGCAGTACTTC
cdr3_aa: CASGKIGRDYEQYF

v_call: TRBV19
d_call: .
j_call: TRBJ2-1
clone_size: .
cdr3_nt: TGTGCCAGTAGTAGGTTACCCTTCGGCAATGAGCAGTTCTTC
cdr3_aa: CASSRLPFGNEQFF

v_call: TRBV5-1
d_call: .
j_call: TRBJ2-3
clone_size: once
cdr3_nt: TGCGCCAGCAGCTTGGTGTCAGATACGCAGTATTTT
cdr3_aa: CASSLVSDTQYF

v_call: TRBV28
d_call: .
j_call: TRBJ2-5
clone_size: .
cdr3_nt: TGTGCCAGCAGTCAGACAGGCCCTCAAGAGACCCAGTACTTC
cdr3_aa: CASSQTGPQETQYF

v_call: TRBV28
d_call: TRBD2
j_call: TRBJ2-1
clone_size: .
cdr3_nt: TGTGCCAGCAGTCCCTCCCACGGGAGGGAGTACAATGAGCAGTTCTTC
cdr3_aa: CASSPSHGREYNEQFF

v_call: TRBV6-5
d_call: .
j_call: TRBJ1-3
clone_size: .
cdr3_nt: TGTGCCAGCAGCACCGGGACGCGAGGCGGAAACACCATATATTTT
cdr3_aa: CASSTGTRGGNTIYF

v_call: TRBV7-3
d_call: TRBD1
j_call: TRBJ1-1
clone_size: .
cdr3_nt: TGTGCCAGCAGCGTCTTTGGACAGGTGAACACTGAAGCTTTCTTT
cdr3_aa: CASSVFGQVNTEAFF

v_call: TRBV27
d_call: TRBD1
j_call: TRBJ2-1
clone_size: .
cdr3_nt: TGTGCCAGCACCAAAGGGTGGGGGACAGATAACAATGAGCAGTTCTTC
cdr3_aa: CASTKGWGTDNNEQFF

v_call: TRBV6-5
d_call: .
j_call: TRBJ2-3
clone_size: .
cdr3_nt: TGTGCCAGCAGGAGACTGCCAGATACGCAGTATTTT
cdr3_aa: CASRRLPDTQYF

v_call: TRBV29-1
d_call: .
j_call: TRBJ2-3
clone_size: .
cdr3_nt: TGCAGCGCCAAGGGTCGGCTCACAGATACGCAGTATTTT
cdr3_aa: CSAKGRLTDTQYF

v_call: TRBV6-1
d_call: .
j_call: TRBJ2-6
clone_size: .
cdr3_nt: TGTGCCAGCAGGGGACAATCTCCTGCGGCCAACGTCCTGACTTTC
cdr3_aa: CASRGQSPAANVLTF

v_call: TRBV7-8
d_call: .
j_call: TRBJ2-2
clone_size: .
cdr3_nt: TGTGCCAGCAGCTTAGGGCAGGGGACCGGGGAGCTGTTTTTT
cdr3_aa: CASSLGQGTGELFF

v_call: TRBV7-6
d_call: .
j_call: TRBJ2-7
clone_size: once
cdr3_nt: TGTGCCAGCAGCGCCGGACAGTTGGCCTCCTACGAGCAGTACTTC
cdr3_aa: CASSAGQLASYEQYF

v_call: TRBV9
d_call: .
j_call: TRBJ2-3
clone_size: once
cdr3_nt: TGTGCCAGCAGCGTACTAGCTCTCACAGATACGCAGTATTTT
cdr3_aa: CASSVLALTDTQYF

v_call: TRBV5-1
d_call: TRBD1
j_call: TRBJ2-7
clone_size: .
cdr3_nt: TGCGCCAGCAGCATCCTTCCCGGGACAGGGGACGAGCAGTACTTC
cdr3_aa: CASSILPGTGDEQYF

v_call: TRBV15
d_call: TRBD1
j_call: TRBJ2-7
clone_size: .
cdr3_nt: TGTGCCACCAGCAGAGAGGGACAGGGGTCCTACGAGCAGTACTTC
cdr3_aa: CATSREGQGSYEQYF

v_call: TRBV30
d_call: .
j_call: TRBJ1-1
clone_size: .
cdr3_nt: TGTGCCTGGAGTTTCTGGTTAGGCACTGAAGCTTTCTTT
cdr3_aa: CAWSFWLGTEAFF

v_call: TRBV2
d_call: .
j_call: TRBJ1-1
clone_size: .
cdr3_nt: TGTGCCAGCAGCGATGAACAGGGCACTGAAGCTTTCTTT
cdr3_aa: CASSDEQGTEAFF

v_call: TRBV5-4
d_call: TRBD1
j_call: TRBJ2-1
clone_size: .
cdr3_nt: TGTGCCAGCAGCTTGATCGGACAGGGATTAAATGAGCAGTTCTTC
cdr3_aa: CASSLIGQGLNEQFF

v_call: TRBV28
d_call: TRBD1
j_call: TRBJ2-7
clone_size: .
cdr3_nt: TGTGCCAGCAGCGAGGTAGGGTGGGACAGGGGAAACGAGCAGTACTTC
cdr3_aa: CASSEVGWDRGNEQYF

v_call: TRBV7-3
d_call: TRBD1
j_call: TRBJ1-1
clone_size: .
cdr3_nt: TGTGCCAGCAGCTTAAGGGGACAGGGAAACACTGAAGCTTTCTTT
cdr3_aa: CASSLRGQGNTEAFF

v_call: TRBV5-1
d_call: .
j_call: TRBJ1-4
clone_size: .
cdr3_nt: TGCGCCAGCACTCACGGACCGAACTATAATGAAAAACTGTTTTTT
cdr3_aa: CASTHGPNYNEKLFF

v_call: TRBV9
d_call: TRBD1
j_call: TRBJ1-1
clone_size: .
cdr3_nt: TGTGCCAGCAGCGCAGAGAGGGGGCCGGGCACTGAAGCTTTCTTT
cdr3_aa: CASSAERGPGTEAFF

v_call: TRBV18
d_call: .
j_call: TRBJ1-5
clone_size: once
cdr3_nt: TGTGCCAGCTCGTCGGGGGGGAATAGCAATCAGCCCCAGCATTTT
cdr3_aa: CASSSGGNSNQPQHF

v_call: TRBV9
d_call: .
j_call: TRBJ2-7
clone_size: .
cdr3_nt: TGTGCCAGCAGCGTAGCCCCCACGGGGGAGCAGTACTTC
cdr3_aa: CASSVAPTGEQYF

v_call: TRBV4-2
d_call: .
j_call: TRBJ1-5
clone_size: few
cdr3_nt: TGTGCCAGCAGCACTACCCCGCGGGATCAGCCCCAGCATTTT
cdr3_aa: CASSTTPRDQPQHF

v_call: TRBV7-2
d_call: .
j_call: TRBJ2-3
clone_size: .
cdr3_nt: TGTGCCAGCAGCCCACCGGGAACGGATACGCAGTATTTT
cdr3_aa: CASSPPGTDTQYF

v_call: TRBV7-2
d_call: .
j_call: TRBJ2-7
clone_size: .
cdr3_nt: TGTGCCAGCAGCTTATACTCCGCTAGCTCCTACGAGCAGTACTTC
cdr3_aa: CASSLYSASSYEQYF

v_call: TRBV5-1
d_call: TRBD1
j_call: TRBJ2-7
clone_size: .
cdr3_nt: TGCGCCAGCAGCCCCTTACAGGGGGACGAGCAGTACTTC
cdr3_aa: CASSPLQGDEQYF

v_call: TRBV30
d_call: .
j_call: TRBJ1-2
clone_size: .
cdr3_nt: TGTGCCTGGAAGGGGGGACGGGCGGCCACTAACTATGGCTACACCTTC
cdr3_aa: CAWKGGRAATNYGYTF

v_call: TRBV7-2
d_call: .
j_call: TRBJ2-1
clone_size: .
cdr3_nt: TGTGCCAGCAGCTTCCCCGGGGGCGAGGTCAGAGGAGGGCAGTTCTTC
cdr3_aa: CASSFPGGEVRGGQFF

v_call: TRBV5-1
d_call: .
j_call: TRBJ1-1
clone_size: .
cdr3_nt: TGCGCCAGCAGCTTGGCGGCAGATACTGAAGCTTTCTTT
cdr3_aa: CASSLAADTEAFF

v_call: TRBV7-2
d_call: TRBD2
j_call: TRBJ2-5
clone_size: .
cdr3_nt: TGTGCCAGCAGCTTAGTACTAGCGGAGCAAGAGACCCAGTACTTC
cdr3_aa: CASSLVLAEQETQYF

v_call: TRBV5-8
d_call: .
j_call: TRBJ2-4
clone_size: .
cdr3_nt: TGTGCCAGCAGCTTGGGCTTCCCCAAGGGAAACATTCAGTACTTC
cdr3_aa: CASSLGFPKGNIQYF

v_call: TRBV29-1
d_call: .
j_call: TRBJ2-7
clone_size: .
cdr3_nt: TGCAGCGTTGAAGTTCCAGGGCGCTCCTACGAGCAGTACTTC
cdr3_aa: CSVEVPGRSYEQYF

v_call: TRBV11-1
d_call: TRBD1
j_call: TRBJ2-7
clone_size: .
cdr3_nt: TGTGCCAGCAGCCGTGGACAGGGCTACGAGCAGTACTTC
cdr3_aa: CASSRGQGYEQYF

v_call: TRBV28
d_call: .
j_call: TRBJ1-2
clone_size: .
cdr3_nt: TGTGCCAGCAGTTTACCGTATGGCTACACCTTC
cdr3_aa: CASSLPYGYTF

v_call: TRBV6-5
d_call: TRBD1
j_call: TRBJ1-2
clone_size: .
cdr3_nt: TGTGCCAGCATAAAACAGGGGAGTCTAGATGGCTACACCTTC
cdr3_aa: CASIKQGSLDGYTF

v_call: TRBV4-2
d_call: .
j_call: TRBJ1-1
clone_size: few
cdr3_nt: TGTGCCAGCAGCCCTTTAAACAAGGACACTGAAGCTTTCTTT
cdr3_aa: CASSPLNKDTEAFF

v_call: TRBV6-1
d_call: .
j_call: TRBJ2-1
clone_size: .
cdr3_nt: TGTGCCAGCAGTGTGGTTCTCTACAATGAGCAGTTCTTC
cdr3_aa: CASSVVLYNEQFF

v_call: TRBV9
d_call: TRBD1
j_call: TRBJ1-5
clone_size: .
cdr3_nt: TGTGCCAGCAGCGTAGGACAGGGGCTGGATCAGCCCCAGCATTTT
cdr3_aa: CASSVGQGLDQPQHF

v_call: TRBV30
d_call: .
j_call: TRBJ2-5
clone_size: .
cdr3_nt: TGTGCCTGGAGTGTACGCGAGACCCAGTACTTC
cdr3_aa: CAWSVRETQYF

v_call: TRBV11-2
d_call: TRBD1
j_call: TRBJ2-2
clone_size: .
cdr3_nt: TGTGCCAGCAGCTTTATGAGACAGGGAAACGGGGAGCTGTTTTTT
cdr3_aa: CASSFMRQGNGELFF

v_call: TRBV18
d_call: TRBD1
j_call: TRBJ1-4
clone_size: .
cdr3_nt: TGTGCCATCCCAGGGGGCGCACGTGAAAAACTGTTTTTT
cdr3_aa: CAIPGGAREKLFF

v_call: TRBV5-6
d_call: TRBD1
j_call: TRBJ2-1
clone_size: .
cdr3_nt: TGTGCCAGCAGCTCCGGACAGGGGGGTTACAATGAGCAGTTCTTC
cdr3_aa: CASSSGQGGYNEQFF

v_call: TRBV7-9
d_call: .
j_call: TRBJ1-4
clone_size: .
cdr3_nt: TGTGCCAGCAGCGTGACAGTTAATGAAAAACTGTTTTTT
cdr3_aa: CASSVTVNEKLFF

v_call: TRBV5-1
d_call: TRBD2
j_call: TRBJ2-7
clone_size: .
cdr3_nt: TGCGCCAGCAGCTTGGGGACTAGCGGGAGCTGGACCTACGAGCAGTACTTC
cdr3_aa: CASSLGTSGSWTYEQYF

v_call: TRBV6-1
d_call: .
j_call: TRBJ1-4
clone_size: .
cdr3_nt: TGTGCCAGCAGTGAAGCGGAAAGGGGGAAAAAACTGTTTTTT
cdr3_aa: CASSEAERGKKLFF

v_call: TRBV7-3
d_call: .
j_call: TRBJ2-2
clone_size: .
cdr3_nt: TGTGCCAGCAGCTCCAGCCCCGGGGAGCTGTTTTTT
cdr3_aa: CASSSSPGELFF

v_call: TRBV2
d_call: TRBD1
j_call: TRBJ2-5
clone_size: .
cdr3_nt: TGTGCCAGCAGCCTAACGCCGGGACAGGCCATCCAAGAGACCCAGTACTTC
cdr3_aa: CASSLTPGQAIQETQYF

v_call: TRBV5-1
d_call: .
j_call: TRBJ2-1
clone_size: .
cdr3_nt: TGCGCCAGCAGCCAGGACAGTTCCTCCTACAATGAGCAGTTCTTC
cdr3_aa: CASSQDSSSYNEQFF

v_call: TRBV28
d_call: .
j_call: TRBJ2-6
clone_size: .
cdr3_nt: TGTGCCAGCAAATCTCAGAATCCAAGCTCTGGGGCCAACGTCCTGACTTTC
cdr3_aa: CASKSQNPSSGANVLTF

v_call: TRBV29-1
d_call: .
j_call: TRBJ1-1
clone_size: few
cdr3_nt: TGCAGCGTTGTTACTAACACTGAAGCTTTCTTT
cdr3_aa: CSVVTNTEAFF

v_call: TRBV29-1
d_call: TRBD1
j_call: TRBJ1-4
clone_size: .
cdr3_nt: TGCAGCGTCAGACAGGGAAGGAATGAAAAACTGTTTTTT
cdr3_aa: CSVRQGRNEKLFF

v_call: TRBV5-1
d_call: TRBD1
j_call: TRBJ1-4
clone_size: .
cdr3_nt: TGCGCCAGCAGCCCCGGACAGGGGGGGGATGAAAAACTGTTTTTT
cdr3_aa: CASSPGQGGDEKLFF

v_call: TRBV10-3
d_call: TRBD1
j_call: TRBJ2-5
clone_size: .
cdr3_nt: TGTGCCATCAGTGAATCCCAGGGGGCGACGCAGACCCAGTACTTC
cdr3_aa: CAISESQGATQTQYF

v_call: TRBV28
d_call: .
j_call: TRBJ1-1
clone_size: few
cdr3_nt: TGTGCCAGCAGCAACCCGGGACAAGGAAACACTGAAGCTTTCTTT
cdr3_aa: CASSNPGQGNTEAFF